What follows is one T cell receptor beta chain and its context. Its target is not known. These data come from a study of T cell responses to AZD1222 COVID-19 vaccine. Study results and limitations: When two AZD1222 doses had been given, Spike-specific TCR breadth and depth rose. Among the donors, most were white British and more were female, and clonal diversity was possibly underestimated.

Repertoires were generated with immunoSEQ multiplex PCR, while TCRdb's copy carries only in-frame clones and drops some. The sample carries about 99,000 clones, about 90% recorded once. CDR3 length: 13 amino acids. Trimming removed 1 base at V and 7 bases at J, with 8 bases between. CDR1 and CDR2 from the germline V gene are SGHRS and YFSETQ. The TCR originated in an adult in good health. The chain recombines TRBV5-1 with TRBJ1-4; D is possibly TRBD1 (5 bases). The material was peripheral blood, obtained on day 0 of AZD1222 vaccination. This CDR3 reads CASSLTGPEKLFF. For the CDR3, the DNA is TGCGCCAGCAGCTTGACAGGACCTGAAAAACTGTTTTTT. The full variable domain, in which reference TRBV5-1 and TRBJ1-4 provide the parts outside the CDR3, is KAGVTQTPRYLIKTRGQQVTLSCSPISGHRSVSWYQQTPGQGLQFLFEYFSETQRNKGNFPGRFSGRQFSNSRSEMNVSTLELGDSALYLCASSLTGPEKLFFGSGTQLSVL.